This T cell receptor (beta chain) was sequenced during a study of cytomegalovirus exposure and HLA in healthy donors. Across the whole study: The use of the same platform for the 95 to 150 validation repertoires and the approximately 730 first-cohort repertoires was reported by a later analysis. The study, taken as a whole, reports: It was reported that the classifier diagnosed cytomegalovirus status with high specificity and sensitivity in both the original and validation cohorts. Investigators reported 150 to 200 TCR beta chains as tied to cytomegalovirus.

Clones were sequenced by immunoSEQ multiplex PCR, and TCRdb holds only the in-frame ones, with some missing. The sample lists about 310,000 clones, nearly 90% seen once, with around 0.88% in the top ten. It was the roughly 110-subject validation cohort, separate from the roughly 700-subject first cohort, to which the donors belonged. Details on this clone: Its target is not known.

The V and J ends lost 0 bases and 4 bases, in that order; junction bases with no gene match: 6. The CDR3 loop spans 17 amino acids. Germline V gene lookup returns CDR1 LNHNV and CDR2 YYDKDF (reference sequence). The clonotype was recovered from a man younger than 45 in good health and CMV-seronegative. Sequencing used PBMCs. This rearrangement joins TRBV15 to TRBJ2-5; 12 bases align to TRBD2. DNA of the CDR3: TGTGCCACCAGCAGAGAAAGGACTAGCGGGGTCATAGAGACCCAGTACTTC. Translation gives CATSRERTSGVIETQYF.